These T cell receptor beta chains were read from a single sample in a study of OX40 agonist ivuxolimab in advanced cancers. TCRdb's copy holds only in-frame clones and misses some; the assay was immunoSEQ multiplex PCR. The sample holds roughly 79,000 clones, 80% to 95% seen once. The sample consisted of CD4+ or CD8+ T cells sorted from blood, taken in a trial of the OX40 agonist ivuxolimab. These receptors were collected from an adult with an advanced solid tumor such as melanoma, head and neck, liver or kidney cancer. Both conserved end residues are part of each CDR3. The order of the fields is J gene, D gene, clone size, V gene, CDR3 DNA, CDR3 protein. The D gene is left open where the match is weak. Rows give clone size only sometimes, using once, few, many, or a class for an expanded clone.

j_call: TRBJ2-1
d_call: TRBD1
clone_size: NA
v_call: TRBV19
cdr3_nt: TGTGCCAGTACCCCCGGGACAGGGCTATACAATGAGCAGTTCTTC
cdr3_aa: CASTPGTGLYNEQFF

j_call: TRBJ1-6
d_call: TRBD1
clone_size: NA
v_call: TRBV30
cdr3_nt: TGTGCCTGGGGACAGGGTGGGGATTCACCCCTCCACTTT
cdr3_aa: CAWGQGGDSPLHF

j_call: TRBJ1-1
d_call: TRBD1
clone_size: NA
v_call: TRBV4-1
cdr3_nt: TGCGCCAGCAGCCAAGCCCCACAGGGGGGGACTGAAGCTTTCTTT
cdr3_aa: CASSQAPQGGTEAFF

j_call: TRBJ2-7
d_call: TRBD2
clone_size: NA
v_call: TRBV7-6
cdr3_nt: TGTGCCAGCAGCCCAGGGGTAGCGGGGAGCTACGAGCAGTACTTC
cdr3_aa: CASSPGVAGSYEQYF

j_call: TRBJ1-5
d_call: TRBD1
clone_size: NA
v_call: TRBV11-2
cdr3_nt: TGTGCCAGCAGCGCCAACAGGGGGCCCAATTATAGCAATCAGCCCCAGCATTTT
cdr3_aa: CASSANRGPNYSNQPQHF

j_call: TRBJ1-2
d_call: NA
clone_size: few
v_call: TRBV5-1
cdr3_nt: TGCGCCAGCAGCAGGTCCCGGGACGATACGGCGTACTATGGCTACACCTTC
cdr3_aa: CASSRSRDDTAYYGYTF

j_call: TRBJ2-1
d_call: TRBD1
clone_size: NA
v_call: TRBV14
cdr3_nt: TGTGCCAGCAGTCTTAGCAGGGGGAATGAGCAGTTCTTC
cdr3_aa: CASSLSRGNEQFF

j_call: TRBJ1-1
d_call: TRBD1
clone_size: NA
v_call: TRBV10-3
cdr3_nt: TGTGCCATCAGTGGTGGACAGGGGGCCTGGGGGGAAGCTTTCTTT
cdr3_aa: CAISGGQGAWGEAFF

j_call: TRBJ2-5
d_call: NA
clone_size: NA
v_call: TRBV4-1
cdr3_nt: TGCGCCAGCAGCCAAGTGGGACAAAGGGAGACCCAGTACTTC
cdr3_aa: CASSQVGQRETQYF

j_call: TRBJ2-7
d_call: NA
clone_size: NA
v_call: TRBV6-5
cdr3_nt: TGTGCCAGCAGTTACTCGGAGGGCGGCGAGCAGTACTTC
cdr3_aa: CASSYSEGGEQYF

j_call: TRBJ2-2
d_call: NA
clone_size: NA
v_call: TRBV27
cdr3_nt: TGTGCCAGCAGTTTACTCGTTTTCGGGAACACCGGGGAGCTGTTTTTT
cdr3_aa: CASSLLVFGNTGELFF

j_call: TRBJ2-7
d_call: NA
clone_size: NA
v_call: TRBV19
cdr3_nt: TGTGCCAGTAGTATAGCTGGGAATGCCTACGAGCAGTACTTC
cdr3_aa: CASSIAGNAYEQYF

j_call: TRBJ1-1
d_call: NA
clone_size: NA
v_call: TRBV27
cdr3_nt: TGTGCCAGCAGTTTACAGGGTCCGCCTGAAGCTTTCTTT
cdr3_aa: CASSLQGPPEAFF

j_call: TRBJ1-2
d_call: TRBD1
clone_size: NA
v_call: TRBV11-2
cdr3_nt: TGTGCCAGCAGCCCTAACCTCGGACAGGCTCTCTATGGCTACACCTTC
cdr3_aa: CASSPNLGQALYGYTF

j_call: TRBJ2-7
d_call: NA
clone_size: NA
v_call: TRBV15
cdr3_nt: TGTGCCACCAGTAGAGGAGGTCAGGTCTCCTACGAGCAGTACTTC
cdr3_aa: CATSRGGQVSYEQYF

j_call: TRBJ1-1
d_call: NA
clone_size: NA
v_call: TRBV2
cdr3_nt: TGTGCCAGCAGGGACCTGACAGGTGCCCCCACTGAAGCTTTCTTT
cdr3_aa: CASRDLTGAPTEAFF

j_call: TRBJ2-7
d_call: NA
clone_size: NA
v_call: TRBV27
cdr3_nt: TGTGCCAGCAGTTTAGGCAGGGCCGAATACGAGCAGTACTTC
cdr3_aa: CASSLGRAEYEQYF

j_call: TRBJ2-7
d_call: NA
clone_size: NA
v_call: TRBV27
cdr3_nt: TGTGCCAGCAGTCCTATAGGGAGGGGGACCGAATCCTACGAGCAGTACTTC
cdr3_aa: CASSPIGRGTESYEQYF

j_call: TRBJ2-7
d_call: TRBD1
clone_size: once
v_call: TRBV19
cdr3_nt: TGTGCCAGTAGTATACTGGGGACAGGGTACTACGAGCAGTACTTC
cdr3_aa: CASSILGTGYYEQYF

j_call: TRBJ1-2
d_call: NA
clone_size: NA
v_call: TRBV5-5
cdr3_nt: TGTGCCAGCAGCTTGCTTCCGGGAACCTATGGCTACACCTTC
cdr3_aa: CASSLLPGTYGYTF

j_call: TRBJ2-7
d_call: TRBD1
clone_size: once
v_call: TRBV19
cdr3_nt: TGTGCCAGTAGGCCGGGACAGGGGTCATACGAGCAGTACTTC
cdr3_aa: CASRPGQGSYEQYF

j_call: TRBJ2-2
d_call: NA
clone_size: once
v_call: TRBV5-1
cdr3_nt: TGCGCCAGCATAAGGGCTCTTCCCGACGGGCGTTCCGGGGAGCTGTTTTTT
cdr3_aa: CASIRALPDGRSGELFF

j_call: TRBJ1-2
d_call: TRBD1
clone_size: NA
v_call: TRBV9
cdr3_nt: TGTGCCAGCAGCGGGGCGGACAGGGGGACTAACTATGGCTACACCTTC
cdr3_aa: CASSGADRGTNYGYTF

j_call: TRBJ2-7
d_call: TRBD2
clone_size: NA
v_call: TRBV6-1
cdr3_nt: TGTGCCACCACCCTCGGCGGGGGGGCTTATAACGAGCAGTACTTC
cdr3_aa: CATTLGGGAYNEQYF

j_call: TRBJ2-7
d_call: NA
clone_size: NA
v_call: TRBV2
cdr3_nt: TGTGCCGCCCTCCAGGGGGGCGAGCAGTACTTC
cdr3_aa: CAALQGGEQYF

j_call: TRBJ2-1
d_call: NA
clone_size: once
v_call: TRBV11-1
cdr3_nt: TGTGCCAGCAGCTTATCCTTGATTAGATTGAATGAGCAGTTCTTC
cdr3_aa: CASSLSLIRLNEQFF

j_call: TRBJ1-5
d_call: NA
clone_size: NA
v_call: TRBV11-2
cdr3_nt: TGTGCCAGCAGCTTAGGGGGGAGCAATCAGCCCCAGCATTTT
cdr3_aa: CASSLGGSNQPQHF

j_call: TRBJ1-5
d_call: TRBD1
clone_size: NA
v_call: TRBV19
cdr3_nt: TGTGCCAGTAGTACGGACAGGGAAGGTCACAATCAGCCCCAGCATTTT
cdr3_aa: CASSTDREGHNQPQHF

j_call: TRBJ2-7
d_call: TRBD1
clone_size: NA
v_call: TRBV12-5
cdr3_nt: TGTGCTAGTGGCCTAACCGGGACAGGGAGCGAGCAGTACTTC
cdr3_aa: CASGLTGTGSEQYF

j_call: TRBJ1-1
d_call: TRBD1
clone_size: NA
v_call: TRBV30
cdr3_nt: TGTGCCTGGAGTCCCGGGACAGGAACGATGAACACTGAAGCTTTCTTT
cdr3_aa: CAWSPGTGTMNTEAFF

j_call: TRBJ2-7
d_call: NA
clone_size: NA
v_call: TRBV11-2
cdr3_nt: TGTGCCAGCAGCTTAGGCTCGGGGAACGAGCAGTACTTC
cdr3_aa: CASSLGSGNEQYF